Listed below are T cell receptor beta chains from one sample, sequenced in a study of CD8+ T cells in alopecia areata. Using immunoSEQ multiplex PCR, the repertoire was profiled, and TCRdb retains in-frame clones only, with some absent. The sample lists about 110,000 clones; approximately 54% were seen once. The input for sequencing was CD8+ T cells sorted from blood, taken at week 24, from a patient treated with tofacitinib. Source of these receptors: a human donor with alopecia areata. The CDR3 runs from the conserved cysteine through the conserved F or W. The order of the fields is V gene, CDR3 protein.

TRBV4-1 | CASSQEGPASTDTQYF
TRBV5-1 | CASSSGTASTDTQYF
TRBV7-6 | CASSLGTDYSNQPQHF
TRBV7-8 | CASSFLGRNTGELFF
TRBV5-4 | CASSHQGGGYGYTF
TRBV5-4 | CASSPGPPNTEAFF
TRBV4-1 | CASSQRDIFNQPQHF
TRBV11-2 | CASSLGTLYEQYF
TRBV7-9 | CASSAKGVNTEAFF
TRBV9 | CASSVATTGTGNTIYF
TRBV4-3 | CASSQVWYSNQPQHF
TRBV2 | CASRGLDLKEETQYF
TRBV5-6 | CASSGTFPGQGYYEQYF
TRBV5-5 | CASSLDQGPGTEAFF
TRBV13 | CATGHANGYTF
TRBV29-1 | CSVEGDRGGGTEAFF
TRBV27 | CASSFLSSTGGNYGYTF
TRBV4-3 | CASSQVLAGFTEAFF
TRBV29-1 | CSVEQGDAYEQYF
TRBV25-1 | CASPGPYEQYF
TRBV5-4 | CASSLNNRGLTEAFF
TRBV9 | CASSDPSGESTDTQYF
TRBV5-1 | CASSWEVGSGETQYF
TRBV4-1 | CASSLFGGAYEQYF
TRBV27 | CASSGTGAINEQFF
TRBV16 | CASSPENSYNSPLHF
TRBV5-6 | CASSLDTGGGYTF
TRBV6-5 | CASRGGGNYGYTF